A selection of T cell receptor beta chains follows, all from one sample in a study of blood T cell repertoires in COVID-19. Sequencing used immunoSEQ multiplex PCR; TCRdb keeps in-frame clones, though not all of them. The table shows about 160,000 clones, with around 87% occurring only once. Material for sequencing was peripheral blood. The source is a man aged 60 to 69 with COVID-19, enrolled during active disease. Both conserved end residues are part of each CDR3. The D gene is left open where the match is weak. Clone size is given for some rows only: seen once, a few or many times, or a class if the clone is expanded.

TRBV5-6	-	TRBJ1-3	-	CASSVIAASGNTIYF	TGTGCCAGCAGCGTAATAGCCGCTTCTGGAAACACCATATATTTT
TRBV4-2	TRBD1	TRBJ1-1	few	CASSPSTGVGSEAFF	TGTGCCAGCAGCCCGTCGACAGGGGTTGGGTCTGAAGCTTTCTTT
TRBV11-2	-	TRBJ1-6	-	CASSQAGSSYNSPLHF	TGTGCCAGCAGCCAGGCGGGGAGCTCCTATAATTCACCCCTCCACTTT
TRBV7-2	TRBD1	TRBJ1-6	-	CASSSGTGATRSPLHF	TGTGCCAGCAGCTCCGGGACAGGGGCAACTCGGTCACCCCTCCACTTT
TRBV11-2	-	TRBJ2-1	-	CASSLTLSDEQFF	TGTGCCAGCAGCTTAACGCTGTCGGATGAGCAGTTCTTC
TRBV29-1	TRBD1	TRBJ1-5	-	CSVADRGNQPQHF	TGCAGCGTTGCGGACAGGGGAAATCAGCCTCAGCATTTT
TRBV5-4	TRBD1	TRBJ2-1	-	CASGGQGDYNEQFF	TGTGCCAGCGGGGGACAGGGCGACTACAATGAGCAGTTCTTC
TRBV7-7	-	TRBJ1-5	few	CASNPAKRTDSNQPQHF	TGTGCTAGCAACCCAGCGAAACGCACGGATAGCAATCAGCCCCAGCATTTT
TRBV10-3	-	TRBJ2-7	once	CAIRAADSYEQYF	TGTGCCATCAGGGCGGCAGACTCCTACGAGCAGTACTTC
TRBV27	-	TRBJ1-4	once	CASSFGGGASREKLFF	TGTGCCAGCAGTTTTGGGGGGGGTGCCAGCCGGGAAAAACTGTTTTTT
TRBV2	-	TRBJ2-1	-	CASSEGTEQFF	TGTGCCAGCAGTGAGGGGACAGAGCAGTTCTTC
TRBV3-1/TRBV3-2	-	TRBJ1-1	once	CASSQARNMNTEAFF	TGTGCCAGCAGCCAAGCTCGAAACATGAACACTGAAGCTTTCTTT
TRBV27	TRBD1	TRBJ1-2	-	CASRPYPGTDGYTF	TGTGCCAGCAGACCATACCCCGGGACAGATGGCTACACCTTC
TRBV7-3	-	TRBJ1-1	-	CASSLNRGGGHTEAFF	TGTGCCAGCAGCTTAAACCGGGGCGGGGGCCACACTGAAGCTTTCTTT
TRBV19	-	TRBJ2-5	-	CASSIAAGGQETQYF	TGTGCCAGTAGTATTGCGGCAGGGGGGCAAGAGACCCAGTACTTC
TRBV24-1	-	TRBJ2-2	-	CATSSGANTGELFF	TGTGCCACCAGTTCAGGGGCTAACACCGGGGAGCTGTTTTTT
TRBV6-5	-	TRBJ1-2	-	CASRVGNYGYTF	TGTGCCAGCCGGGTCGGCAACTATGGCTACACCTTC
TRBV6-4	-	TRBJ1-5	-	CASSQAPGYQPQHF	TGTGCCAGCAGCCAGGCCCCTGGATACCAGCCCCAGCATTTT